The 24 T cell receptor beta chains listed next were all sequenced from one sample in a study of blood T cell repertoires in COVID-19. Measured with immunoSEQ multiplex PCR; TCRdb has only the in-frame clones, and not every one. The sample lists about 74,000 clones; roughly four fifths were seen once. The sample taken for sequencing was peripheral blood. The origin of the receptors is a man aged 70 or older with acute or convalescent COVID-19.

Here the CDR3 reads CASSPPGGLTDTQYF. The CDR3 coding sequence is TGTGCCAGCAGCCCGCCGGGGGGCCTGACAGATACGCAGTATTTT. The V gene is TRBV6-6, the J gene TRBJ2-3, with a tentative D call TRBD2 (7 bases). The germline CDR1 and CDR2 sequences are MNHNY and SVGAGI (reference sequence). The CDR3 has 15 residues. V lost 6 bases and J 3 bases, leaving 16 bases between the germline ends.

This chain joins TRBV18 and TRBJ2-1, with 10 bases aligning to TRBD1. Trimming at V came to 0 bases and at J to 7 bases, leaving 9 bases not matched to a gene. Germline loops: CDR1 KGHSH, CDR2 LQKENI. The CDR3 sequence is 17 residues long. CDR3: CASSPPSRTGGSNEQFF. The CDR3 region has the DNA TGTGCCAGCTCACCACCGTCCCGGACAGGGGGTTCTAATGAGCAGTTCTTC.

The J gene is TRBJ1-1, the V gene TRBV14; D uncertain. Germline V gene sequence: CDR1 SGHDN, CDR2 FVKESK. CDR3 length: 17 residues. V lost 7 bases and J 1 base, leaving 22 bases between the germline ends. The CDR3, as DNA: TGTGCCAGCACGTCGGGCCACGGGGAACCCCAGAACACTGAAGCTTTCTTT. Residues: CASTSGHGEPQNTEAFF.

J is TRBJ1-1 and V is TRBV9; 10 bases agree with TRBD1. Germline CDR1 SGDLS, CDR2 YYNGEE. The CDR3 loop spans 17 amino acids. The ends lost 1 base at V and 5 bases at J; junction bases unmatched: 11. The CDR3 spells CASSVSPAGTGDTEAFF. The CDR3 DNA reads TGTGCCAGCAGCGTATCCCCGGCCGGGACAGGGGATACTGAAGCTTTCTTT.

This CDR3 is CASADRRRTYEQYF. The CDR3 nucleotides read TGTGCCAGCGCCGACAGGAGGAGGACCTACGAGCAGTACTTC. This rearrangement joins TRBV11-2 to TRBJ2-7; D perhaps matches TRBD1 (6 bases). This CDR3 has 14 amino acids. The germline gives CDR1 SGHAT, CDR2 FQNNGV. V was clipped by 8 bases and J by 2 bases, with 16 bases between them.

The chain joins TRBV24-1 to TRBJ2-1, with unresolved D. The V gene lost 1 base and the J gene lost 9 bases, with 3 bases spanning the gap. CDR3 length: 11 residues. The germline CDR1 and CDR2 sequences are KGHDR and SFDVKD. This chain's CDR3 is CATSDFGEQFF. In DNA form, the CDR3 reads TGTGCCACCAGTGATTTCGGTGAGCAGTTCTTC.

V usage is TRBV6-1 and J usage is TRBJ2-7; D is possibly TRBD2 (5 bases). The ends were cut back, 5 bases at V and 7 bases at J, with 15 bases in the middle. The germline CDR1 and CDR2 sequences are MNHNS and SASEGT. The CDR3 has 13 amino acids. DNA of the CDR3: TGTGCCAGCAGTTCGGGAAGATACGGGGAGCAGTACTTC. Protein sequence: CASSSGRYGEQYF.

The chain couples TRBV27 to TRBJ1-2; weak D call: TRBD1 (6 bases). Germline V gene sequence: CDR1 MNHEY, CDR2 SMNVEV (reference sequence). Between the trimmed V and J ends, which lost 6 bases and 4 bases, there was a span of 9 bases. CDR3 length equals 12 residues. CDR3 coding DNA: TGTGCCAGCAGCTCAGGGGTCTATGGCTACACCTTC. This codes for CASSSGVYGYTF.

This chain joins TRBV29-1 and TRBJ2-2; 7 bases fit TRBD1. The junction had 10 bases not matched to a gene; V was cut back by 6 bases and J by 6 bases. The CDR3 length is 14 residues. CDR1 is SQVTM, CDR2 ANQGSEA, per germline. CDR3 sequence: CSVRQGGLAGELFF. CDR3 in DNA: TGCAGCGTCCGACAGGGTGGGTTAGCCGGGGAGCTGTTTTTT.

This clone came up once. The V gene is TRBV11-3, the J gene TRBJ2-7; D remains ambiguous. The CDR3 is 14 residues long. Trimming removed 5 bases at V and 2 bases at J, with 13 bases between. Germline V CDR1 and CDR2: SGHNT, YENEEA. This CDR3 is CASSPGGLAYEQYF. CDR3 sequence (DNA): TGTGCCAGCAGCCCCGGTGGGCTGGCCTACGAGCAGTACTTC.

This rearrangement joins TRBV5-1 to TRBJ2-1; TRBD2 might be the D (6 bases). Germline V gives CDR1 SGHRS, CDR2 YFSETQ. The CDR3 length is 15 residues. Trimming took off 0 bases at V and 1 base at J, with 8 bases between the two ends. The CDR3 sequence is CASSLGGESYNEQFF. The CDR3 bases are TGCGCCAGCAGCTTGGGCGGGGAGTCCTACAATGAGCAGTTCTTC.

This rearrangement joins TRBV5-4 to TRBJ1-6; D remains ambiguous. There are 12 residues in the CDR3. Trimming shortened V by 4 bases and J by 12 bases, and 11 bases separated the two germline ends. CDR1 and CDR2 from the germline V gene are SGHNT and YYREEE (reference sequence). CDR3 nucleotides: TGTGCCAGCAGCCAAGTTACGGGACCCCTCCACTTT. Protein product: CASSQVTGPLHF.

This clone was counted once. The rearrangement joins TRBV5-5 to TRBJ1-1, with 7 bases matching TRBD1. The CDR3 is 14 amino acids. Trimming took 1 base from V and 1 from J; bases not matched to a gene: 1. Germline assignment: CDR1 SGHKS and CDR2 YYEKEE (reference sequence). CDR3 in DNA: TGTGCCAGCAGCTTGACAGGGGAGAACACTGAAGCTTTCTTT. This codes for CASSLTGENTEAFF.

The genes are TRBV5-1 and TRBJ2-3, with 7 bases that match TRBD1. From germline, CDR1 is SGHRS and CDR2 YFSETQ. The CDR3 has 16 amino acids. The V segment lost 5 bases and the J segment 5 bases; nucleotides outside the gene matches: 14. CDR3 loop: CASSLPRTGKGDTQYF. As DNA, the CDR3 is TGCGCCAGCAGTTTGCCCCGGACAGGAAAAGGAGATACGCAGTATTTT.

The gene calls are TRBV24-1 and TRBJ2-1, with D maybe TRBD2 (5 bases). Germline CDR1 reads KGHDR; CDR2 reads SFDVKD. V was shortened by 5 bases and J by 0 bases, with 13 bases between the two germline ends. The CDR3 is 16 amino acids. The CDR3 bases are TGTGCCACCAGTGTTGCGGGCGCCAGCTCCTACAATGAGCAGTTCTTC. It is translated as CATSVAGASSYNEQFF.

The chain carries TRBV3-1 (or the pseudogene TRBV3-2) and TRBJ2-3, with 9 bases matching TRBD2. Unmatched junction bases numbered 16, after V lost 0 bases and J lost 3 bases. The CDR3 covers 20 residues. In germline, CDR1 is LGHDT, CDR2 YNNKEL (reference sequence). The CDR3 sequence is CASSQDVVTSGARATDTQYF. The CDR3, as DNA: TGTGCCAGCAGCCAAGATGTCGTGACTAGCGGAGCCCGCGCAACAGATACGCAGTATTTT.

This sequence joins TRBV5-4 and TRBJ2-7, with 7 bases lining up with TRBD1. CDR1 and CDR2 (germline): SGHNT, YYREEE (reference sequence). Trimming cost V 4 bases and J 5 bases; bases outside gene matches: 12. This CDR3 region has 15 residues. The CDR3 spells CASSRLGDSLDEQYF. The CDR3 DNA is TGTGCCAGCAGCCGCCTAGGGGACAGTCTAGACGAGCAGTACTTC.

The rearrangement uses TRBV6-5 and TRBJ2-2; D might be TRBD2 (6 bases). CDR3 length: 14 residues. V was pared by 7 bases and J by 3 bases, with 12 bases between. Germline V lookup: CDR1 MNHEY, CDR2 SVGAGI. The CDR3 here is CASTPGLYTGELFF. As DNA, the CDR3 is TGTGCCAGCACCCCGGGACTTTACACCGGGGAGCTGTTTTTT.

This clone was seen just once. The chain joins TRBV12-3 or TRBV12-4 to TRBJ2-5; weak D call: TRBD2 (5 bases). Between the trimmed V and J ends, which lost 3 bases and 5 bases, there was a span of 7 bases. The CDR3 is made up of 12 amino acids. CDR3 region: CASSFERETQYF. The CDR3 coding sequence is TGTGCCAGCAGTTTCGAGCGGGAGACCCAGTACTTC.

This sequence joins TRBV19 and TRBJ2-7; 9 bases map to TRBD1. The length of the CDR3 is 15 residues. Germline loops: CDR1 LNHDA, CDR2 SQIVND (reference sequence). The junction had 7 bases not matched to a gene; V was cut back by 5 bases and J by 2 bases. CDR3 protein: CASSFLQGAAYEQYF. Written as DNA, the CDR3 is TGTGCCAGTAGTTTCTTACAGGGGGCGGCCTACGAGCAGTACTTC.

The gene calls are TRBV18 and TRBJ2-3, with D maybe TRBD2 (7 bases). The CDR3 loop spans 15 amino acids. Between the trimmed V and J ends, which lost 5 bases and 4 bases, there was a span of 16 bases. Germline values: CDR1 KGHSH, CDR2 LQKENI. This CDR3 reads CASSGTDGGPDTQYF. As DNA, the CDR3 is TGTGCCAGCTCAGGAACGGACGGGGGGCCAGATACGCAGTATTTT.

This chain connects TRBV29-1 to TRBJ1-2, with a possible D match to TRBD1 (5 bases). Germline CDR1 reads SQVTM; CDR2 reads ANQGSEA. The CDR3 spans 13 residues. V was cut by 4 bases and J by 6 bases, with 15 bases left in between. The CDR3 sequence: CSVGVGRADGYTF. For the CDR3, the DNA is TGCAGCGTTGGGGTAGGCAGGGCCGATGGCTACACCTTC.

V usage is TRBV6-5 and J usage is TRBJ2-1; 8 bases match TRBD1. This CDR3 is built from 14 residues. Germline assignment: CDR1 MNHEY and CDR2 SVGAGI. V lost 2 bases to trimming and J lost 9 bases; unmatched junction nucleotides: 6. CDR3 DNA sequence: TGTGCCAGCAGTTACCAGGGGGCCGGCGGTGAGCAGTTCTTC. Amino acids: CASSYQGAGGEQFF.

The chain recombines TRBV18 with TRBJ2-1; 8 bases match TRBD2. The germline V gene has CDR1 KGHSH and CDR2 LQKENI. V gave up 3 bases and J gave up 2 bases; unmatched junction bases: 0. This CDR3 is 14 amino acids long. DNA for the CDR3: TGTGCCAGCTCACCTAGCGGGACCTACAATGAGCAGTTCTTC. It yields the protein CASSPSGTYNEQFF.